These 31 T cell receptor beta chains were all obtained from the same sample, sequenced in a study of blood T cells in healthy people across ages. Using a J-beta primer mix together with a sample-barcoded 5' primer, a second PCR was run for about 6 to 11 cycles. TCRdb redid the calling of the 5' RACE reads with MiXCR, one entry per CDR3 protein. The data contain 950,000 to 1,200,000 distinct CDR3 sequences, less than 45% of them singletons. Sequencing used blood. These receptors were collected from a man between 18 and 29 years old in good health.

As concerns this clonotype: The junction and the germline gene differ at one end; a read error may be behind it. CDR3 residues: CTSSPGQGGVVAFF. The CDR3 DNA sequence: TGTACCAGCAGCCCGGGACAGGGTGGGGTAGTAGCTTTCTTT. The chain carries TRBV12-3 or TRBV12-4 and TRBJ1-1; TRBD1 aligns across 9 bases. The CDR3 spans 14 residues.

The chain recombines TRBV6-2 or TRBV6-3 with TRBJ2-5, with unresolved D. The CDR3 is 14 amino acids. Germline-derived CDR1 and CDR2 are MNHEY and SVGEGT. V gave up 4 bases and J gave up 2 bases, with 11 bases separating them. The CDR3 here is CASSSQRFQETQYF. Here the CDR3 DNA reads TGTGCCAGCAGTTCACAGCGTTTTCAAGAGACCCAGTACTTC.

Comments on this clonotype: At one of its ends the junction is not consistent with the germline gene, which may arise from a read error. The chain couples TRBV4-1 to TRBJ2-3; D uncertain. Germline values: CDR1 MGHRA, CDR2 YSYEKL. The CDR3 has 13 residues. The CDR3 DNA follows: TGCGCCAGCGGCCAATCCCGAGTGGATACGCAGTATTTT. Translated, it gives CASGQSRVDTQYF.

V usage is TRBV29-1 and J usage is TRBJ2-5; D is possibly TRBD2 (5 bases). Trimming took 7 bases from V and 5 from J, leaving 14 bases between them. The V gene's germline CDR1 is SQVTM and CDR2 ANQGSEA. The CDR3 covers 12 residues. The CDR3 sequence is CSASPGMETQYF. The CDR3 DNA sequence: TGCAGCGCCTCACCGGGGATGGAGACCCAGTACTTC.

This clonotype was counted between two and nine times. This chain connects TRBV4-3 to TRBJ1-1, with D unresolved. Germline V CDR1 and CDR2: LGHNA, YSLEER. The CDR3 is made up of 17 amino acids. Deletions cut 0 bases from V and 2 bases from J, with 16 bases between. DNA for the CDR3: TGCGCCAGCAGCCAAGAAAGGGTCGAGAGAGCAAACACTGAAGCTTTCTTT. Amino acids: CASSQERVERANTEAFF.

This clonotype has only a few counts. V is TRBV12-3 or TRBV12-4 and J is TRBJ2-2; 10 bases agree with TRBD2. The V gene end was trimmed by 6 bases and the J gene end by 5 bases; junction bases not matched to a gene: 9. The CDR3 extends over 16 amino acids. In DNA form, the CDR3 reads TGTGCCAGCAGCCTTAGCGGGGGGCCCTTAACCGGGGAGCTGTTTTTT. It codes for CASSLSGGPLTGELFF.

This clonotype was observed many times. The CDR3 nucleotides are TGTGCCATCAGTATTAGCGGGAGCACAGATACGCAGTATTTT. Protein: CAISISGSTDTQYF. The chain links TRBV10-3 to TRBJ2-3; 7 positions agree with TRBD2. The CDR3 is made up of 14 amino acids. Germline V lookup: CDR1 ENHRY, CDR2 SYGVKD. Trimming took 5 bases from V and 0 from J; bases not matched to a gene: 2.

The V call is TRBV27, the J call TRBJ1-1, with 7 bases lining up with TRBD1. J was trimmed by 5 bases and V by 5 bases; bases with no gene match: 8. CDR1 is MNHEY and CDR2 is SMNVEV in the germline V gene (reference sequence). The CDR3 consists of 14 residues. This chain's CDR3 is CASSIAGGATEAFF. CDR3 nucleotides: TGTGCCAGCAGTATCGCAGGGGGGGCGACTGAAGCTTTCTTT.

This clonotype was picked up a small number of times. The chain's CDR3 is CASSLVSGGATGEQFF. CDR3 sequence (DNA): TGTGCCAGCAGCCTTGTTAGCGGGGGTGCCACTGGTGAGCAGTTCTTC. The chain links TRBV4-2 to TRBJ2-1; TRBD2 matches at 9 bases. V shed 4 bases, J shed 9 bases, and the junction held 13 bases outside the gene matches. Germline V gene data show CDR1 as LGHNA and CDR2 as YNFKEQ. This CDR3 spans 16 amino acids.

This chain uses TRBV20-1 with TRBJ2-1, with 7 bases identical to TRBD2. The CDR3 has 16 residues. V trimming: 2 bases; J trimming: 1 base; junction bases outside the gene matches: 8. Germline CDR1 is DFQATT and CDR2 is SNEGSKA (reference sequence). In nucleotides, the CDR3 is TGCAGTGCTAGATGGAGCGGGAAGGAGTCCTACAATGAGCAGTTCTTC. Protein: CSARWSGKESYNEQFF.

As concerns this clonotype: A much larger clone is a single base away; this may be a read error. CDR3 sequence: CASTSGTGIKNEQYF. The CDR3 DNA reads TGTGCCAGCACTTCCGGGACAGGGATAAAGAATGAGCAGTACTTC. This sequence joins TRBV12-3 or TRBV12-4 and TRBJ2-7; TRBD1 agrees at 9 bases. The V gene end was trimmed by 7 bases and the J gene end by 7 bases; junction bases not matched to a gene: 14. The CDR3 extends over 15 amino acids.

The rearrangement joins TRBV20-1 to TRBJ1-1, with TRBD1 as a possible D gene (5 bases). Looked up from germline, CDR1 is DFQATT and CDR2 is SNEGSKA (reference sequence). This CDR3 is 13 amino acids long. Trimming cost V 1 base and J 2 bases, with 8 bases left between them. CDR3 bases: TGCAGTGCTAGAGCAGGGATTAACACTGAAGCTTTCTTT. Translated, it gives CSARAGINTEAFF.

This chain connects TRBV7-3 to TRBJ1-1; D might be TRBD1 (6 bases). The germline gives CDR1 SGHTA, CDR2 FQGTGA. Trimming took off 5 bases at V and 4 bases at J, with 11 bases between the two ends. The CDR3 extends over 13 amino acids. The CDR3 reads CASSAGAGTEAFF. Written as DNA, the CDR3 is TGTGCCAGCAGCGCAGGGGCCGGCACTGAAGCTTTCTTT.

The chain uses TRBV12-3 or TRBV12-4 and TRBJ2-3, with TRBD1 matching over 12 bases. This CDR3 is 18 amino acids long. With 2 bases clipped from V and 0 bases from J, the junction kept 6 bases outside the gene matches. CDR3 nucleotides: TGTGCCAGCAGTTTATATGCCGGGACAGGGGGCAGCACAGATACGCAGTATTTT. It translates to CASSLYAGTGGSTDTQYF.

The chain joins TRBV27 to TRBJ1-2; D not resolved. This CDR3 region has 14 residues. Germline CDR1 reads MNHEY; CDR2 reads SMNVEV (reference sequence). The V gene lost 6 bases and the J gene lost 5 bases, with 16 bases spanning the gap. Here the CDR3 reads CASSTGRFLYGYTF. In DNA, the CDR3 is TGTGCCAGCAGCACCGGACGGTTCCTTTATGGCTACACCTTC.

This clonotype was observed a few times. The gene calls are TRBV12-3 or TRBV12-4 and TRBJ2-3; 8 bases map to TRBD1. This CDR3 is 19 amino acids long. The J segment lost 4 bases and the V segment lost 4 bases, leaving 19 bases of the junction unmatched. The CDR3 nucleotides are TGTGCCAGCAGTTCGGCTACAGGGGGTGCCAATCCCCGGGCAGATACGCAGTATTTT. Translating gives CASSSATGGANPRADTQYF.

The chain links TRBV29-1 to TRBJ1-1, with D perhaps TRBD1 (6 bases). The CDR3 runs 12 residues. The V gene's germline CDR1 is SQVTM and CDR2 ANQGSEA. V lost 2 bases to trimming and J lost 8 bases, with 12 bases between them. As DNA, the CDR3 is TGCAGCGTTGAAAGCAGGGGCGTCGAAGCTTTCTTT. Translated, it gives CSVESRGVEAFF.

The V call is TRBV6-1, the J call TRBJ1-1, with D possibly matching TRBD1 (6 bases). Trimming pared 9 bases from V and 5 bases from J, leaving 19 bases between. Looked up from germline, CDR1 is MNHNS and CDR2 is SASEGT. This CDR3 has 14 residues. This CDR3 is CASPGGGGRTEAFF. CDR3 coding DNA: TGTGCCAGTCCGGGGGGAGGGGGGAGGACTGAAGCTTTCTTT.

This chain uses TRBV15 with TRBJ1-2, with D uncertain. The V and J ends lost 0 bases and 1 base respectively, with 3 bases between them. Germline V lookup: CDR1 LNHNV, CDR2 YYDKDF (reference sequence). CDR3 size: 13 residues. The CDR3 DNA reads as TGTGCCACCAGCAGAGATCTTAACTATGGCTACACCTTC. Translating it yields CATSRDLNYGYTF.

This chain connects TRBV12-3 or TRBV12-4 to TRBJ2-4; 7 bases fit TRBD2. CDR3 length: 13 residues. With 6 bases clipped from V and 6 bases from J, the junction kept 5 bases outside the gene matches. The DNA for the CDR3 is TGTGCCAGCAGCCGGGGGGAACTAAACATTCAGTACTTC. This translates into CASSRGELNIQYF.

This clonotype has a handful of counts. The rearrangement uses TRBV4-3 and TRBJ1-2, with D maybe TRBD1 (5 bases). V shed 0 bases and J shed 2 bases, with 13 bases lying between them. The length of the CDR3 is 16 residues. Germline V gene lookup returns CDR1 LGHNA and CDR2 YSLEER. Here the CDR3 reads CASSQDTTGLNYGYTF. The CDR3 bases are TGCGCCAGCAGCCAAGATACAACAGGTCTGAACTATGGCTACACCTTC.

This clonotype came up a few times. The CDR3 protein is CASSLSSGITDTQYF. In nucleotides, the CDR3 is TGTGCCAGCAGTTTATCTTCTGGGATCACAGATACGCAGTATTTT. The J gene is TRBJ2-3, the V gene TRBV27; D call uncertain. Germline CDR1 and CDR2: MNHEY and SMNVEV (reference sequence). Trimming took 0 bases from V and 2 from J, leaving 9 bases between them. The CDR3 runs to 15 residues.

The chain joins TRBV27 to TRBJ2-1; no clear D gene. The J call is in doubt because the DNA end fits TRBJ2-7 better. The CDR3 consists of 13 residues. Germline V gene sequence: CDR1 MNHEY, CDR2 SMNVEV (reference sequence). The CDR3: CASNRNGYNEQYF. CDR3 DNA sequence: TGTGCCAGCAATCGGAACGGCTACAATGAGCAGTACTTC.

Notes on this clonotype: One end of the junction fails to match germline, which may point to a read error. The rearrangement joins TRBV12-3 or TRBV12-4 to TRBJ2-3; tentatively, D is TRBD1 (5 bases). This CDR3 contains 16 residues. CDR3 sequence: CVSSLVSGSSTDTQYF. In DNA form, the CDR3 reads TGTGTCAGCAGTTTAGTATCAGGGTCTAGCACAGATACGCAGTATTTT.

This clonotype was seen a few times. The CDR3 here is CASSQAETAYNEQFF. CDR3 DNA sequence: TGTGCCAGCAGCCAAGCGGAAACCGCATACAATGAGCAGTTCTTC. The rearrangement joins TRBV4-2 to TRBJ2-1; D not certain. This CDR3 region has 15 residues. Trimming shortened V by 1 base and J by 4 bases, and 11 bases separated the two germline ends. Germline CDR1 and CDR2: LGHNA and YNFKEQ.

CDR3 sequence: CASSLTGLNNEQFF. Here the CDR3 DNA reads TGTGCCAGCAGCTTAACAGGTTTGAACAATGAGCAGTTCTTC. The V gene is TRBV7-3, the J gene TRBJ2-1; no definite D call. V lost 0 bases and J lost 5, with 8 bases in between. The CDR3 loop spans 14 amino acids. Germline assignment: CDR1 SGHTA and CDR2 FQGTGA.

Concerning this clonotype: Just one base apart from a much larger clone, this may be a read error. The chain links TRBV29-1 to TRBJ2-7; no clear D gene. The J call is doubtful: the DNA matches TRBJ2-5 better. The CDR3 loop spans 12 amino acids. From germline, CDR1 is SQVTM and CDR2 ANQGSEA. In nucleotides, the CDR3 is TGCAACGTCACTATGACGGAAGAGACCCAGTACTTC. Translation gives CNVTMTEETQYF.

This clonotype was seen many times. The CDR3 nucleotides are TGTGCCAGCAGTCCTACAGGGGTCTACGAGCAGTACTTC. It is translated as CASSPTGVYEQYF. This rearrangement joins TRBV12-3 or TRBV12-4 to TRBJ2-7; the match to TRBD1 covers 7 bases. The CDR3 loop spans 13 amino acids. The V and J ends lost 5 bases and 3 bases, in that order; junction bases with no gene match: 4.

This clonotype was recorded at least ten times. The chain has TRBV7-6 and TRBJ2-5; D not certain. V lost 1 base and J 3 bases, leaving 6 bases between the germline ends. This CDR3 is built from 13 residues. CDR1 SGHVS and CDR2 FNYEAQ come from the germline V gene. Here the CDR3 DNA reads TGTGCCAGCAGCTTAGGGGTCGAAGAGACCCAGTACTTC. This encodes CASSLGVEETQYF.

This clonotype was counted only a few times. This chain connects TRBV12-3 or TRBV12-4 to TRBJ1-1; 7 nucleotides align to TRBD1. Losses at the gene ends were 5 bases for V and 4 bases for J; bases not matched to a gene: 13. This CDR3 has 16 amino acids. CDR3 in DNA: TGTGCCAGCAGTCCCGCAGGGGGAAGAAGGATCACTGAAGCTTTCTTT. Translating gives CASSPAGGRRITEAFF.

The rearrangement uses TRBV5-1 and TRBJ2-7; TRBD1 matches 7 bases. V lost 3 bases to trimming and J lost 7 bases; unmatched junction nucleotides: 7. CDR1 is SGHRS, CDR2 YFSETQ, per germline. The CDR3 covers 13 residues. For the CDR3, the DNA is TGCGCCAGCAGCTCAGACAGGGCTGGGGAGCAGTACTTC. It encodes CASSSDRAGEQYF.